A single sample is the source of the 29 T cell receptor beta chains below, sequenced in a study of T cells in Graves' hyperthyroidism and ophthalmopathy. Regions amplified from RNA transcripts were the TCR beta CDR3 regions. The HTBI primer set was used in a first-round RT-PCR of the TCR CDR3. One entry per CDR3 protein results from TCRdb running MiXCR on the multiplex PCR reads. The table lists about 200,000 distinct CDR3 sequences, 17% of them singletons. What was sequenced was blood. All receptors come from a woman in her 50s with Graves' hyperthyroidism.

This clonotype was counted many times. The rearrangement links TRBV28 to TRBJ2-6; 7 bases are shared with TRBD1. CDR3 size: 17 residues. The V gene's germline CDR1 is MDHEN and CDR2 SYDVKM. J gave up 0 bases and V 5 bases, and 7 bases lay outside the gene matches. CDR3 in DNA: TGTGCCAGCAGTCCTACGGGACAGAGCTCTGGGGCCAACGTCCTGACTTTC. Its protein is CASSPTGQSSGANVLTF.

V usage is TRBV27 and J usage is TRBJ2-3; 10 bases agree with TRBD2. V was pared by 5 bases and J by 2 bases, with 10 bases of the junction left unmatched. Germline values: CDR1 MNHEY, CDR2 SMNVEV (reference sequence). This CDR3 comprises 17 residues. The CDR3 region is CASSGGLAENFTDTQYF. CDR3 DNA sequence: TGTGCCAGCAGTGGTGGACTAGCGGAAAACTTCACAGATACGCAGTATTTT.

At least ten counts were recorded for this clonotype. The genes are TRBV24-1 and TRBJ2-7, with TRBD2 as a possible D gene (5 bases). Deletions cut 4 bases from V and 5 bases from J, with 17 bases between. The CDR3 sequence is 15 residues long. The germline V gene has CDR1 KGHDR and CDR2 SFDVKD. DNA of the CDR3: TGTGCCACCAGTGACCCCAACACGGGGAAGGACGAGCAGTACTTC. Its protein product is CATSDPNTGKDEQYF.

This clonotype was observed many times. The rearrangement uses TRBV20-1 and TRBJ2-7; 11 bases line up with TRBD2. Trimming removed 3 bases from V and 7 bases from J; junction bases left unmatched: 5. This CDR3 is 13 amino acids long. Germline V gives CDR1 DFQATT, CDR2 SNEGSKA (reference sequence). This chain's CDR3 is CSASSLAGGEQYF. The CDR3 nucleotides are TGCAGTGCTAGTTCGCTAGCGGGAGGAGAGCAGTACTTC.

The rearrangement uses TRBV30 and TRBJ1-5; TRBD1 might be the D (5 bases). The CDR3 is made up of 14 amino acids. CDR1 and CDR2 from the germline V gene are GTSNPN and SVGIG (reference sequence). The V and J ends lost 2 bases and 0 bases respectively, with 8 bases between them. CDR3 amino acids: CAWSIGHSNQPQHF. The CDR3 coding sequence is TGTGCCTGGAGTATAGGACATAGCAATCAGCCCCAGCATTTT. The complete variable domain, with remaining parts taken from reference TRBV30 and TRBJ1-5, reads SQTIHQWPATLVQPVGSPLSLECTVEGTSNPNLYWYRQAAGRGLQLLFYSVGIGQISSEVPQNLSASRPQDRQFILSSKKLLLSDSGFYLCAWSIGHSNQPQHFGDGTRLSIL.

This clonotype was observed many times. The genes are TRBV30 and TRBJ2-1; 8 nucleotides match TRBD2. Germline CDR1 reads GTSNPN; CDR2 reads SVGIG (reference sequence). Trimming cost V 6 bases and J 7 bases; bases outside gene matches: 8. CDR3 size: 13 residues. The CDR3 DNA reads as TGTGCCTGCCGGGAGGGCATAGAAAATGAGCAGTTCTTC. Protein: CACREGIENEQFF.

In DNA form, the CDR3 reads TGTGCCAGCAGCGCCACAGGGGTCGAGCAGTACTTC. This translates into CASSATGVEQYF. The genes are TRBV7-9 and TRBJ2-7; 7 bases line up with TRBD1. CDR1 and CDR2 from the germline V gene are SEHNR and FQNEAQ (reference sequence). J gave up 6 bases and V 5 bases, and 4 bases lay outside the gene matches. The CDR3 has 12 residues.

This clonotype was recorded at least ten times. The CDR3 spells CAWSNRGSNEQFF. The CDR3 DNA is TGTGCCTGGAGTAACAGGGGGTCCAATGAGCAGTTCTTC. This sequence joins TRBV30 and TRBJ2-1; TRBD1 matches 8 bases. The junction had 3 bases not matched to a gene; V was cut back by 2 bases and J by 6 bases. Germline lookup yields CDR1 GTSNPN and CDR2 SVGIG (reference sequence). This CDR3 region has 13 residues.

This clonotype was detected many times. The gene calls are TRBV19 and TRBJ1-2; 8 positions match TRBD1. Trimming at V came to 4 bases and at J to 5 bases, leaving 6 bases not matched to a gene. Germline values: CDR1 LNHDA, CDR2 SQIVND (reference sequence). CDR3 size: 14 residues. The CDR3 DNA sequence: TGTGCCAGTAGTAGAAAACAGGGGGGATATGGCTACACCTTC. It codes for CASSRKQGGYGYTF.

This chain joins TRBV14 and TRBJ2-5; 8 nucleotides align to TRBD2. V trimming: 4 bases; J trimming: 4 bases; junction bases outside the gene matches: 11. The germline gives CDR1 SGHDN, CDR2 FVKESK. This CDR3 region has 16 residues. The CDR3 DNA is TGTGCCAGCAGCCTACTCTGGGGCGGGAGGCGAGAGACCCAGTACTTC. Its protein is CASSLLWGGRRETQYF.

This clonotype appeared many times. This chain joins TRBV11-2 and TRBJ2-1; 10 bases map to TRBD2. The CDR3 runs 15 residues. After removal of 5 bases from V and 4 bases from J, the junction contained 5 bases not matched to a gene. Germline-derived CDR1 and CDR2 are SGHAT and FQNNGV. The CDR3 is CASSQRTSGYNEQFF. Written as DNA, the CDR3 is TGTGCCAGCAGCCAGCGGACTAGCGGTTACAATGAGCAGTTCTTC.

The chain is built from TRBV4-1 and TRBJ2-7; 8 bases are a match to TRBD2. CDR1 is MGHRA and CDR2 is YSYEKL in the germline V gene. The CDR3 sequence is 18 residues long. V trimming: 0 bases; J trimming: 4 bases; junction bases outside the gene matches: 14. In DNA, the CDR3 is TGCGCCAGCAGCCAAGATCGTCCAGCGGGAGCGAATGTGTACGAGCAGTACTTC. Protein sequence: CASSQDRPAGANVYEQYF.

This clonotype came up many times. CDR3 protein: CASSQDWKNQPQHF. The CDR3 DNA sequence: TGTGCCAGCAGCCAAGATTGGAAGAATCAGCCCCAGCATTTT. The chain couples TRBV3-1 to TRBJ1-5; the D is unclear. Germline V CDR1 and CDR2: LGHDT, YNNKEL (reference sequence). V lost 0 bases and J 4 bases, leaving 7 bases between the germline ends. The CDR3 runs 14 residues.

The J gene is TRBJ2-5, the V gene TRBV11-3; tentatively, D is TRBD1 (5 bases). The CDR3 runs to 15 residues. The V end lost 5 bases, the J end lost 1 base, and 14 bases lay between the germline ends. From germline, CDR1 is SGHNT and CDR2 YENEEA. CDR3 DNA: TGTGCCAGCAGCCCACGTGAGCAGGGCCAAGAGACCCAGTACTTC. Translating it yields CASSPREQGQETQYF.

CDR3 nucleotide sequence: TGTGCCAGTAGTATAGATCTAAGCGGGAGTTTAGGGGCCAACGTCCTGACTTTC. Its protein product is CASSIDLSGSLGANVLTF. The rearrangement links TRBV19 to TRBJ2-6, with 8 bases lining up with TRBD2. V gave up 0 bases and J gave up 4 bases; unmatched junction bases: 8. The V gene's germline CDR1 is LNHDA and CDR2 SQIVND (reference sequence). This CDR3 region has 18 residues.

The V and J genes are TRBV2 and TRBJ1-5, with TRBD1 matching over 8 bases. There are 14 residues in the CDR3. Unmatched junction bases numbered 6, after V lost 6 bases and J lost 5 bases. The germline V gene has CDR1 SNHLY and CDR2 FYNNEI. CDR3 sequence: CASRSTDRDQPQHF. The CDR3 region has the DNA TGTGCCAGCAGAAGTACGGACAGGGATCAGCCCCAGCATTTT. Filled out from reference TRBV2 and TRBJ1-5, the complete variable domain reads EPEVTQTPSHQVTQMGQEVILRCVPISNHLYFYWYRQILGQKVEFLVSFYNNEISEKSEIFDDQFSVERPDGSNFTLKIRSTKLEDSAMYFCASRSTDRDQPQHFGDGTRLSIL.

The chain links TRBV7-9 to TRBJ2-7, with D tentatively TRBD1 (6 bases). CDR1 and CDR2 from the germline V gene are SEHNR and FQNEAQ (reference sequence). Trimming shortened V by 1 base and J by 5 bases, and 12 bases separated the two germline ends. This CDR3 comprises 14 residues. In DNA form, the CDR3 reads TGTGCCAGCAGCTTAGGGGTTTCAGGGGACGAGCAGTACTTC. Its translation is CASSLGVSGDEQYF.

The rearrangement uses TRBV9 and TRBJ2-2; 8 bases line up with TRBD1. CDR1 is SGDLS, CDR2 YYNGEE, per germline. Trimming took 0 bases from V and 5 from J; bases not matched to a gene: 6. The CDR3 extends over 16 amino acids. In nucleotides, the CDR3 is TGTGCCAGCAGCGTAGCGGGACAGGCGTGGACCGGGGAGCTGTTTTTT. As protein: CASSVAGQAWTGELFF.

This clonotype was seen many times. The genes are TRBV11-2 and TRBJ2-2; 10 nucleotides match TRBD2. The CDR3 is made up of 16 amino acids. V was clipped by 2 bases and J by 7 bases; unmatched bases: 7. Germline CDR1 is SGHAT and CDR2 is FQNNGV. Here the CDR3 DNA reads TGTGCCAGCAGCTTATCTCTAGCGGGAGCGGTCGGGGAGCTGTTTTTT. Its protein is CASSLSLAGAVGELFF.

This clonotype was picked up a small number of times. The chain joins TRBV6-9 to TRBJ2-6, with 11 bases identical to TRBD1. CDR1 and CDR2 (germline): MNHGY, SVAAGI. The CDR3 is 17 residues long. Trimming took 3 bases from V and 2 from J; bases not matched to a gene: 3. CDR3 sequence reads: CASSYLDRGPGANVLTF. The CDR3 bases are TGTGCCAGCAGTTACCTGGACAGGGGGCCTGGGGCCAACGTCCTGACTTTC.

This clonotype was seen at least ten times. The rearrangement links TRBV6-6 to TRBJ2-2, with TRBD1 matching over 9 bases. With 3 bases clipped from V and 4 bases from J, the junction kept 15 bases outside the gene matches. CDR1 is MNHNY, CDR2 SVGAGI, per germline (reference sequence). The CDR3 contains 19 residues. CDR3 amino acids: CASSYLRGGGTGSTGELFF. The CDR3 DNA is TGTGCCAGCAGTTATTTGAGGGGAGGGGGGACAGGGAGCACCGGGGAGCTGTTTTTT.

This clonotype has a count of ten or more. This chain links TRBV11-2 with TRBJ2-7; unclear D gene. The V gene lost 2 bases and the J gene lost 2 bases, with 10 bases spanning the gap. The CDR3 is made up of 14 amino acids. Germline V lookup: CDR1 SGHAT, CDR2 FQNNGV. CDR3 nucleotides: TGTGCCAGCAGCTTACGGTCTAACGCCTACGAGCAGTACTTC. It is translated as CASSLRSNAYEQYF.

The table lists this clonotype with a few counts. The chain combines TRBV10-3 with TRBJ1-4; D is unclear. Germline V CDR1 and CDR2: ENHRY, SYGVKD. This CDR3 is 14 amino acids long. V was shortened by 0 bases and J by 8 bases, with 10 bases between the two germline ends. The CDR3 here is CAISESEGFEKLFF. The CDR3 region has the DNA TGTGCCATCAGTGAGTCGGAGGGATTCGAAAAACTGTTTTTT.

The J gene is TRBJ2-2, the V gene TRBV6-2 or TRBV6-3, with a possible D match to TRBD2 (6 bases). Deletions cut 5 bases from V and 6 bases from J, with 10 bases between. Germline V CDR1 and CDR2: MNHEY, SVGEGT. There are 13 residues in the CDR3. The CDR3 DNA sequence: TGTGCCAGCAGTCCAGGAGGGGCCGGGGAGCTGTTTTTT. Translated: CASSPGGAGELFF.

V and J are TRBV28 and TRBJ2-7; D perhaps matches TRBD1 (6 bases). CDR3 length: 19 residues. Germline V lookup: CDR1 MDHEN, CDR2 SYDVKM. Deletions cut 3 bases from V and 2 bases from J, with 26 bases between. CDR3 bases: TGTGCCAGCAGTTTCAAAGTGGGTATCAAAACAGGGCCCACCTACGAGCAGTACTTC. As protein: CASSFKVGIKTGPTYEQYF.

The V and J genes are TRBV11-1 and TRBJ2-2; possibly TRBD2 for D (6 bases). Germline CDR1 SGHAT, CDR2 FQDESV (reference sequence). V was pared by 4 bases and J by 6 bases, with 12 bases between. The CDR3 is made up of 14 amino acids. This CDR3 reads CASSWGTGAGELFF. CDR3 DNA sequence: TGTGCCAGCAGCTGGGGGACTGGGGCCGGGGAGCTGTTTTTT.

Only one count was recorded for this clonotype. The chain uses TRBV7-6 and TRBJ2-1; TRBD2 might be the D (6 bases). The J call may be faulty, since TRBJ2-7 better matches the DNA end. From germline, CDR1 is SGHVS and CDR2 FNYEAQ. The CDR3 totals 17 residues. DNA of the CDR3: TGTGCCAGCAGCTTAGGAGTTAGCGGACCGAGTTACAATGAGCAGTACTTC. Protein product: CASSLGVSGPSYNEQYF.

This chain joins TRBV7-9 and TRBJ2-4; TRBD1 matches 10 bases. With 8 bases clipped from V and 7 bases from J, the junction kept 5 bases outside the gene matches. There are 13 residues in the CDR3. The germline V gene has CDR1 SEHNR and CDR2 FQNEAQ (reference sequence). The CDR3 DNA is TGTGCCAGCGGAGACAGGGGGCGGAACATTCAGTACTTC. It yields the protein CASGDRGRNIQYF.

V and J are TRBV6-1 and TRBJ2-2; 10 nucleotides match TRBD1. The CDR3 covers 17 residues. Germline values: CDR1 MNHNS, CDR2 SASEGT. The J segment lost 5 bases and the V segment lost 6 bases, leaving 12 bases of the junction unmatched. The CDR3 protein is CASRPFLPGQGTGELFF. As DNA, the CDR3 is TGTGCCAGCAGGCCATTTCTCCCGGGACAGGGGACCGGGGAGCTGTTTTTT.